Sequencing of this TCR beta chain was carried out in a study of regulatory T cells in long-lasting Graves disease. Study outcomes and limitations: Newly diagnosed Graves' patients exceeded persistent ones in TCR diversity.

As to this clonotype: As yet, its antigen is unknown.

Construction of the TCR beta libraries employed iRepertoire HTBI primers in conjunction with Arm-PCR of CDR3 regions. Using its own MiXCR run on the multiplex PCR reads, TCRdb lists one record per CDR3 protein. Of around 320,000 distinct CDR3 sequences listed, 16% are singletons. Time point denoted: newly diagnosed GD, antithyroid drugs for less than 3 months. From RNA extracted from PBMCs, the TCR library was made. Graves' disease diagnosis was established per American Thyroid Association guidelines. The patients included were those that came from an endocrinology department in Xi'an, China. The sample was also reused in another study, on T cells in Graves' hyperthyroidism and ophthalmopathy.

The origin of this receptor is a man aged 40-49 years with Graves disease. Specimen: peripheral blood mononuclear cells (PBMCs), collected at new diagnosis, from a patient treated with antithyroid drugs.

The CDR3 sequence: CASGSTGVGTEAFF. For the CDR3, the DNA is TGCGCCAGCGGAAGTACAGGGGTCGGCACTGAAGCTTTCTTT. The gene calls are TRBV5-1 and TRBJ1-1; 7 nucleotides align to TRBD1. Unmatched junction bases numbered 10, after V lost 7 bases and J lost 4 bases. CDR3 length equals 14 residues. Germline V CDR1 and CDR2: SGHRS, YFSETQ.